A selection of T cell receptor beta chains follows, all from one sample in a study of glioma-infiltrating T cells. Each CDR3 protein gets one entry after TCRdb re-called the multiplex PCR reads with MiXCR. Of 100,000 to 150,000 distinct CDR3 sequences listed, around 25% are singletons. The sample comprised glioma tissue, nonneoplastic brain tissue, or PBMCs (not recorded which). These receptors all come from a human donor with low-grade glioma or glioblastoma, undergoing nonglioma brain surgery, or in good health (not recorded which). CDR3s include the opening cysteine and the closing phenylalanine or tryptophan. A D gene is named only where the DNA matches it firmly. Clone size is given for some rows only: seen once, a few or many times, or a class if the clone is expanded.

v_call,d_call,j_call,clone_size,cdr3_aa,cdr3_nt
TRBV7-2,.,TRBJ2-3,many,CASSPGLGPSTDTQYF,TGTGCCAGCAGCCCAGGCCTGGGGCCGAGCACAGATACGCAGTATTTT
TRBV20-1,.,TRBJ2-6,.,CSARDGYLPAGANVLTF,TGCAGTGCTAGAGATGGATACCTCCCGGCTGGGGCCAACGTCCTGACTTTC
TRBV7-6,TRBD2,TRBJ2-1,once,CASSLAGGRDEQFF,TGTGCCAGCAGCTTAGCGGGGGGGAGGGATGAGCAGTTCTTC
TRBV10-3,TRBD1,TRBJ2-3,few,CAAGQGTDTQYF,TGTGCCGCGGGACAGGGAACAGATACGCAGTATTTT
TRBV4-1,TRBD2,TRBJ2-3,.,CASSRVGLAGGRDTQYF,TGCGCCAGCAGCCGCGTGGGACTAGCGGGGGGACGAGATACGCAGTATTTT
TRBV7-3,.,TRBJ1-3,few,CASSPRPGQLNTIYF,TGTGCCAGCAGCCCGAGGCCGGGGCAGTTGAACACCATATATTTT
TRBV20-1,.,TRBJ2-3,many,CSARERMRGPLTDTQYF,TGCAGTGCTAGAGAAAGGATGCGGGGACCACTCACAGATACGCAGTATTTT
TRBV2,TRBD1,TRBJ2-1,.,CASSDKTGGSYNEQFF,TGTGCCAGCAGTGACAAAACAGGGGGATCCTACAATGAGCAGTTCTTC
TRBV7-9,.,TRBJ1-2,few,CASSLGIKGTRGQPFNYGYTF,TGTGCCAGCAGCTTAGGCATTAAGGGTACTCGAGGTCAGCCCTTTAACTATGGCTACACCTTC
TRBV11-2,TRBD2,TRBJ2-1,.,CASSLDSERAGGRNEQFF,TGTGCCAGCAGCTTAGATAGCGAGCGGGCGGGGGGTAGGAATGAGCAGTTCTTC
TRBV12-3/TRBV12-4,.,TRBJ1-5,few,CASSPYRGPGQPQHF,TGTGCCAGCAGTCCATACCGCGGCCCGGGGCAGCCCCAGCATTTT
TRBV4-1,TRBD1,TRBJ2-1,many,CASRATGDNEQFF,TGCGCCAGCAGAGCTACAGGGGACAATGAGCAGTTCTTC
TRBV12-3/TRBV12-4,TRBD1,TRBJ2-3,few,CASSWKGTVLDLDTQYF,TGTGCCAGCAGTTGGAAAGGGACAGTTTTGGATCTGGATACGCAGTATTTT
TRBV6-1,.,TRBJ2-3,few,CASSVGTLGSTDTQYF,TGTGCCAGCAGTGTGGGGACACTAGGTAGCACAGATACGCAGTATTTT
TRBV4-2,.,TRBJ2-3,many,CASSQDRLVSDTQYF,TGTGCCAGCAGCCAAGACCGACTAGTTTCAGATACGCAGTATTTT
TRBV10-3,TRBD1,TRBJ1-2,.,CAISETGEYGYTF,TGTGCCATCAGTGAGACAGGGGAGTATGGCTACACCTTC
TRBV6-4,TRBD1,TRBJ2-3,many,CASSDGTGGDTQYF,TGTGCCAGCAGTGACGGGACAGGGGGCGATACGCAGTATTTT
TRBV24-1,TRBD1,TRBJ2-2,few,CATSDSWEGQGYTGELFF,TGTGCCACCAGTGATTCTTGGGAGGGACAGGGATACACCGGGGAGCTGTTTTTT
TRBV19,TRBD1,TRBJ2-1,many,CASTDRIGNEQFF,TGTGCCAGTACGGACAGGATAGGGAATGAGCAGTTCTTC
TRBV18,.,TRBJ2-1,few,CASSPGISVDNEQFF,TGTGCCAGCTCACCGGGAATTTCCGTGGACAATGAGCAGTTCTTC
TRBV27,TRBD2,TRBJ2-5,.,CASGRGDYPETQYF,TGTGCCAGCGGACGGGGGGACTACCCAGAGACCCAGTACTTC
TRBV28,.,TRBJ1-4,few,CASEAGTVNEKLFF,TGTGCCAGCGAAGCCGGGACGGTTAATGAAAAACTGTTTTTT